This passage covers 31 T cell receptor beta chains from one sample sequenced in a study of T cell responses to AZD1222 COVID-19 vaccine. The protocol was immunoSEQ multiplex PCR, while the TCRdb copy is restricted to in-frame clones and leaves out a portion. The data hold 95,000 to 150,000 clones, with 70% to 90% observed a single time. Material: peripheral blood, obtained on day 0 of AZD1222 vaccination. These receptor sequences come from an adult in good health.

V usage is TRBV5-1 and J usage is TRBJ2-2; the match to TRBD1 covers 9 bases. Trimming cost V 3 bases and J 6 bases; bases outside gene matches: 0. Germline V gives CDR1 SGHRS, CDR2 YFSETQ. The CDR3 is 13 amino acids. The CDR3 sequence is CASSWTGAGELFF. DNA for the CDR3: TGCGCCAGCAGCTGGACAGGGGCCGGGGAGCTGTTTTTT.

The chain is built from TRBV18 and TRBJ2-3; tentatively, D is TRBD1 (5 bases). The germline V and J ends were trimmed by 3 bases and 1 base, with 14 bases remaining between them. The CDR3 is 16 residues long. Germline loops: CDR1 KGHSH, CDR2 LQKENI. The CDR3 sequence is CASSPGLAAGTDTQYF. The DNA for the CDR3 is TGTGCCAGCTCACCGGGGCTGGCAGCTGGCACAGATACGCAGTATTTT. Filled out from reference TRBV18 and TRBJ2-3, the complete variable domain reads NAGVMQNPRHLVRRRGQEARLRCSPMKGHSHVYWYRQLPEEGLKFMVYLQKENIIDESGMPKERFSAEFPKEGPSILRIQQVVRGDSAAYFCASSPGLAAGTDTQYFGPGTRLTVL.

Here the CDR3 reads CASTPGTGHQPQHF. The CDR3 coding sequence is TGTGCCAGCACCCCCGGGACAGGGCATCAGCCCCAGCATTTT. The chain combines TRBV28 with TRBJ1-5, with 9 bases aligning to TRBD1. V shed 7 bases and J 5 bases; nucleotides not matched to a gene: 6. The CDR3 runs 14 residues. Per the germline V gene, CDR1 is MDHEN and CDR2 is SYDVKM. The whole variable domain, filled in from reference TRBV28 and TRBJ1-5, reads DVKVTQSSRYLVKRTGEKVFLECVQDMDHENMFWYRQDPGLGLRLIYFSYDVKMKEKGDIPEGYSVSREKKERFSLILESASTNQTSMYLCASTPGTGHQPQHFGDGTRLSIL.

The chain couples TRBV5-5 to TRBJ1-5, with D possibly matching TRBD1 (6 bases). V lost 1 base and J 6 bases, leaving 14 bases between the germline ends. Germline CDR1 reads SGHKS; CDR2 reads YYEKEE (reference sequence). CDR3 length equals 15 residues. The CDR3 reads CASSLLQGPAQPQHF. The DNA for the CDR3 is TGTGCCAGCAGCTTGTTACAGGGCCCGGCTCAGCCCCAGCATTTT.

The chain couples TRBV18 to TRBJ2-7, with TRBD1 identical over 8 bases. The J segment lost 7 bases and the V segment lost 4 bases, leaving 9 bases of the junction unmatched. This CDR3 contains 14 residues. Germline V gene lookup returns CDR1 KGHSH and CDR2 LQKENI. This chain's CDR3 is CASSLRTGKGEQYF. The CDR3 nucleotides are TGTGCCAGCTCACTGCGGACAGGGAAGGGGGAGCAGTACTTC. Combining the CDR3 with reference TRBV18 and TRBJ2-7 gives the whole variable domain NAGVMQNPRHLVRRRGQEARLRCSPMKGHSHVYWYRQLPEEGLKFMVYLQKENIIDESGMPKERFSAEFPKEGPSILRIQQVVRGDSAAYFCASSLRTGKGEQYFGPGTRLTVT.

This chain connects TRBV7-8 to TRBJ1-1, with D possibly TRBD1 on 5 matching bases. CDR3 length: 16 amino acids. Germline CDR1 reads SGHVS; CDR2 reads FQNEAQ. The V end lost 1 base, the J end lost 2 bases, and 14 bases lay between the germline ends. Here the CDR3 reads CASSLVQGLVNTEAFF. The DNA for the CDR3 is TGTGCCAGCAGCTTAGTTCAGGGCCTGGTCAACACTGAAGCTTTCTTT.

V gene TRBV7-9 combines with J gene TRBJ1-2, with 7 bases aligning to TRBD1. V was pared by 0 bases and J by 6 bases, with 4 bases of the junction left unmatched. This CDR3 contains 14 residues. Per the germline V gene, CDR1 is SEHNR and CDR2 is FQNEAQ (reference sequence). CDR3 sequence (DNA): TGTGCCAGCAGCTTAGCGGGAGACAGGGATGGCTACACCTTC. The encoded protein is CASSLAGDRDGYTF.

V and J are TRBV27 and TRBJ2-1; 8 bases are shared with TRBD2. The length of the CDR3 is 14 residues. Germline CDR1 is MNHEY and CDR2 is SMNVEV (reference sequence). The J segment lost 5 bases and the V segment lost 6 bases, leaving 6 bases of the junction unmatched. CDR3 DNA: TGTGCCAGCAGCTACGGGGGGGCCAACAATGAGCAGTTCTTC. Amino acids: CASSYGGANNEQFF.

The rearrangement links TRBV25-1 to TRBJ1-1; 8 bases agree with TRBD1. The CDR3 runs to 13 residues. Trimming removed 6 bases from V and 4 bases from J; junction bases left unmatched: 4. Germline V gives CDR1 MGHDK, CDR2 SYGVNS. Here the CDR3 DNA reads TGTGCCAGCAGGGCTACAGGGGGCACTGAAGCTTTCTTT. Protein product: CASRATGGTEAFF.

The chain has TRBV9 and TRBJ1-2; 9 bases match TRBD1. The V segment lost 5 bases and the J segment 1 base; nucleotides outside the gene matches: 3. This CDR3 region has 14 residues. CDR1 SGDLS and CDR2 YYNGEE come from the germline V gene. CDR3 sequence reads: CASSTGGHNYGYTF. The CDR3 DNA follows: TGTGCCAGCAGTACAGGGGGCCATAACTATGGCTACACCTTC. Variable domain in full (rest from reference TRBV9 and TRBJ1-2): DSGVTQTPKHLITATGQRVTLRCSPRSGDLSVYWYQQSLDQGLQFLIQYYNGEERAKGNILERFSAQQFPDLHSELNLSSLELGDSALYFCASSTGGHNYGYTFGSGTRLTVV.

The V gene is TRBV12-3 or TRBV12-4, the J gene TRBJ1-2, with D hard to call. The CDR3 runs 13 residues. The V end was cut by 0 bases, the J end by 10 bases, with 12 bases between. The chain's CDR3 is CASSLAETGPYTF. In nucleotides, the CDR3 is TGTGCCAGCAGTTTAGCGGAGACGGGTCCCTACACCTTC.

The chain carries TRBV5-4 and TRBJ2-1, with D perhaps TRBD1 (5 bases). The germline V gene encodes CDR1 SGHNT and CDR2 YYREEE (reference sequence). Trimming left V 2 bases short and J 5 bases short, with 14 bases between. CDR3 length equals 15 residues. This CDR3 is CASSFRVMANNEQFF. The CDR3 DNA reads as TGTGCCAGCAGCTTCAGGGTGATGGCCAACAATGAGCAGTTCTTC.

The chain joins TRBV2 to TRBJ2-2; D remains ambiguous. The CDR3 consists of 11 residues. Germline-derived CDR1 and CDR2 are SNHLY and FYNNEI. Deletions cut 7 bases from V and 7 bases from J, with 7 bases between. The chain's CDR3 is CASKRNGELFF. DNA for the CDR3: TGTGCCAGCAAGAGGAACGGGGAGCTGTTTTTT. Based on the CDR3 plus reference TRBV2 and TRBJ2-2, the full variable domain is EPEVTQTPSHQVTQMGQEVILRCVPISNHLYFYWYRQILGQKVEFLVSFYNNEISEKSEIFDDQFSVERPDGSNFTLKIRSTKLEDSAMYFCASKRNGELFFGEGSRLTVL.

This chain links TRBV4-1 with TRBJ1-1; D remains unclear. The V gene lost 1 base and the J gene lost 13 bases, with 10 bases spanning the gap. This CDR3 is built from 11 residues. Germline V CDR1 and CDR2: MGHRA, YSYEKL. CDR3 in amino acids: CASSQATTVFF. The CDR3 nucleotides read TGCGCCAGCAGCCAAGCAACGACGGTTTTCTTT.

The CDR3 DNA sequence: TGTGCCAGCAGTTACGGATCGGGCAGGGGTGATGAAAAACTGTTTTTT. It specifies CASSYGSGRGDEKLFF. V gene TRBV6-6 combines with J gene TRBJ1-4; tentatively, D is TRBD1 (6 bases). The CDR3 length is 16 residues. CDR1 and CDR2 from the germline V gene are MNHNY and SVGAGI (reference sequence). V was cut by 2 bases and J by 6 bases, with 16 bases left in between.

The rearrangement links TRBV11-2 to TRBJ1-6; tentative D call: TRBD1 (5 bases). The germline V and J ends were trimmed by 1 base and 8 bases, with 15 bases remaining between them. The CDR3 contains 16 residues. Germline lookup yields CDR1 SGHAT and CDR2 FQNNGV. CDR3 region: CASSLGQGTGDSPLHF. As DNA, the CDR3 is TGTGCCAGCAGCTTAGGCCAGGGCACTGGGGATTCACCCCTCCACTTT.

The rearrangement joins TRBV11-2 to TRBJ1-1, with 7 bases lining up with TRBD1. The CDR3 totals 12 residues. The germline V gene has CDR1 SGHAT and CDR2 FQNNGV. Trimming took 6 bases from V and 11 from J; bases not matched to a gene: 9. This chain's CDR3 is CASRRQGRWAFF. CDR3 nucleotides: TGTGCCAGCAGAAGACAGGGCCGGTGGGCTTTCTTT. Based on the CDR3 plus reference TRBV11-2 and TRBJ1-1, the full variable domain is EAGVAQSPRYKIIEKRQSVAFWCNPISGHATLYWYQQILGQGPKLLIQFQNNGVVDDSQLPKDRFSAERLKGVDSTLKIQPAKLEDSAVYLCASRRQGRWAFFGQGTRLTVV.

V is TRBV6-6 and J is TRBJ1-1; 9 bases are a match to TRBD1. After removal of 6 bases from V and 4 bases from J, the junction contained 9 bases not matched to a gene. The germline V gene has CDR1 MNHNY and CDR2 SVGAGI (reference sequence). This CDR3 region has 15 residues. CDR3: CASRDSGTGLTEAFF. CDR3 nucleotide sequence: TGTGCCAGCAGGGATTCCGGGACAGGGCTCACTGAAGCTTTCTTT.

The chain employs TRBV18 and TRBJ1-1; D is perhaps TRBD1 (6 bases). CDR1 is KGHSH, CDR2 LQKENI, per germline. V lost 2 bases to trimming and J lost 0 bases, with 19 bases between them. CDR3 length: 18 amino acids. CDR3 in amino acids: CASSPSRGTLGVNTEAFF. In DNA form, the CDR3 reads TGTGCCAGCTCACCATCCAGGGGCACCCTCGGCGTGAACACTGAAGCTTTCTTT.

The V and J genes are TRBV28 and TRBJ1-4; D is unresolved. The germline CDR1 and CDR2 sequences are MDHEN and SYDVKM. The CDR3 runs to 14 residues. Between the trimmed V and J ends, which lost 6 bases and 8 bases, there was a span of 16 bases. The CDR3 reads CASSAIDLLEKLFF. DNA of the CDR3: TGTGCCAGCAGCGCTATTGACCTGTTGGAAAAACTGTTTTTT. The whole variable domain, remainder taken from reference TRBV28 and TRBJ1-4, is DVKVTQSSRYLVKRTGEKVFLECVQDMDHENMFWYRQDPGLGLRLIYFSYDVKMKEKGDIPEGYSVSREKKERFSLILESASTNQTSMYLCASSAIDLLEKLFFGSGTQLSVL.

The chain has TRBV30 and TRBJ1-4; tentative D call: TRBD1 (5 bases). Trimming shortened V by 1 base and J by 7 bases, and 13 bases separated the two germline ends. The CDR3 is 14 amino acids. The germline gives CDR1 GTSNPN, CDR2 SVGIG (reference sequence). The CDR3, as DNA: TGTGCCTGGAGTGCCCGACAGCGGCGTGAAAAACTGTTTTTT. It translates to CAWSARQRREKLFF.

The rearrangement uses TRBV30 and TRBJ2-1; tentatively, D is TRBD2 (5 bases). From germline, CDR1 is GTSNPN and CDR2 SVGIG (reference sequence). The CDR3 sequence is 14 residues long. The V and J ends lost 5 bases and 2 bases respectively, with 13 bases between them. The CDR3 DNA sequence: TGTGCCTGGGTAAACGGGGAAACCTACAATGAGCAGTTCTTC. It specifies CAWVNGETYNEQFF.

The CDR3, as DNA: TGCAGCGGACTGGACAGAGCCCACACTGAAGCTTTCTTT. Translation: CSGLDRAHTEAFF. This chain uses TRBV29-1 with TRBJ1-1; D is perhaps TRBD1 (6 bases). The CDR3 contains 13 residues. Trimming pared 7 bases from V and 3 bases from J, leaving 15 bases between. Looked up from germline, CDR1 is SQVTM and CDR2 is ANQGSEA. Full variable domain (remainder filled in from reference TRBV29-1 and TRBJ1-1): SAVISQKPSRDICQRGTSLTIQCQVDSQVTMMFWYRQQPGQSLTLIATANQGSEATYESGFVIDKFPISRPNLTFSTLTVSNMSPEDSSIYLCSGLDRAHTEAFFGQGTRLTVV.

The genes are TRBV11-2 and TRBJ2-7; a weak D match, TRBD2 (6 bases). Germline values: CDR1 SGHAT, CDR2 FQNNGV. The ends were cut back, 5 bases at V and 4 bases at J, with 9 bases in the middle. The CDR3 is made up of 12 amino acids. The CDR3 spells CASSRLVYEQYF. The DNA for the CDR3 is TGTGCCAGCAGCAGACTAGTTTACGAGCAGTACTTC.

This chain connects TRBV15 to TRBJ1-1; no clear D. CDR1 is LNHNV, CDR2 YYDKDF, per germline (reference sequence). The CDR3 runs to 14 residues. Trimming cost V 0 bases and J 7 bases, with 12 bases left between them. The CDR3 here is CATSRDYGVVEAFF. Here the CDR3 DNA reads TGTGCCACCAGCAGAGATTATGGGGTAGTTGAAGCTTTCTTT.

The chain joins TRBV2 to TRBJ1-4, with 9 positions matching TRBD1. This CDR3 contains 12 residues. Germline lookup yields CDR1 SNHLY and CDR2 FYNNEI. Trimming took 5 bases from V and 17 from J; bases not matched to a gene: 9. This chain's CDR3 is CASSPPGTGCFF. CDR3 sequence (DNA): TGTGCCAGCAGTCCCCCCGGGACAGGGTGTTTTTTT.

The chain is built from TRBV6-1 and TRBJ1-5; D gene ambiguous. Trimming took off 2 bases at V and 4 bases at J, with 0 bases between the two ends. The CDR3 has 11 residues. Germline V gene sequence: CDR1 MNHNS, CDR2 SASEGT. For the CDR3, the DNA is TGTGCCAGCAGTGAAAATCAGCCCCAGCATTTT. It is translated as CASSENQPQHF.

The gene calls are TRBV6-5 and TRBJ1-1; the match to TRBD1 covers 7 bases. Germline CDR1 MNHEY, CDR2 SVGAGI. J gave up 0 bases and V 6 bases, and 4 bases lay outside the gene matches. The CDR3 loop spans 14 amino acids. CDR3 in amino acids: CASSYRGMNTEAFF. The CDR3 DNA is TGTGCCAGCAGCTACAGGGGAATGAACACTGAAGCTTTCTTT.

This rearrangement joins TRBV27 to TRBJ1-4; 11 bases align to TRBD1. Per the germline V gene, CDR1 is MNHEY and CDR2 is SMNVEV (reference sequence). The CDR3 has 17 amino acids. J was trimmed by 4 bases and V by 6 bases; bases with no gene match: 10. The CDR3: CASSAGTGGTGNEKLFF. Written as DNA, the CDR3 is TGTGCCAGCAGCGCCGGGACAGGGGGAACTGGTAATGAAAAACTGTTTTTT. Supplemented by reference TRBV27 and TRBJ1-4, the full variable domain reads EAQVTQNPRYLITVTGKKLTVTCSQNMNHEYMSWYRQDPGLGLRQIYYSMNVEVTDKGDVPEGYKVSRKEKRNFPLILESPSPNQTSLYFCASSAGTGGTGNEKLFFGSGTQLSVL.

J is TRBJ1-2 and V is TRBV21-1. TRBV21-1 is a pseudogene. There are 17 residues in the CDR3. In nucleotides, the CDR3 is TGTGCCAGCAGCAAAGACCCGTTGAAGAAGGGAAACTATGGCTACACCTTC. Amino acids: CASSKDPLKKGNYGYTF.

The V gene is TRBV10-1, the J gene TRBJ1-3; 8 nucleotides line up with TRBD1. There are 15 residues in the CDR3. From germline, CDR1 is WNHNN and CDR2 SYGVQD (reference sequence). V shed 4 bases and J 1 base; nucleotides not matched to a gene: 3. The CDR3 nucleotides are TGCGCCAGCAGTGGAGGACAGGGATCTGGAAACACCATATATTTT. It yields the protein CASSGGQGSGNTIYF.